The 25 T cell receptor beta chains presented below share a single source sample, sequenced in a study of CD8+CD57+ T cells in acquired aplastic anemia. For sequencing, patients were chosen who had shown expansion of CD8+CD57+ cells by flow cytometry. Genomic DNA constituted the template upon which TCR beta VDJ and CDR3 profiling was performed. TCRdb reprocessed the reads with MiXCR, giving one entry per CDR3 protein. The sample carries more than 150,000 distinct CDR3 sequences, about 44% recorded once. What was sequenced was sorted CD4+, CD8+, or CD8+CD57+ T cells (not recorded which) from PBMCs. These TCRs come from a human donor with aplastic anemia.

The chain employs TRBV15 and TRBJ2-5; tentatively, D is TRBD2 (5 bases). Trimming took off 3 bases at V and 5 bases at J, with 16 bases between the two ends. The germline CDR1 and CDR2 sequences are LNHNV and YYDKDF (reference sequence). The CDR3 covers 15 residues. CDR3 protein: CATSSEPGKRETQYF. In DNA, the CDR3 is TGTGCCACCAGCAGTGAACCGGGGAAAAGGGAGACCCAGTACTTC.

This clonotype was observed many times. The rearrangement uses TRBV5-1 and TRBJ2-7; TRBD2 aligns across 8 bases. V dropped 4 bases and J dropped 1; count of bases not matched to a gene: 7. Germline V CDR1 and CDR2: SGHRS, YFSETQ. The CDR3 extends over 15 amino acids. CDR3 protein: CASSAGGLVSYEQYF. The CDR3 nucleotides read TGCGCCAGCAGCGCGGGGGGTTTAGTATCCTACGAGCAGTACTTC.

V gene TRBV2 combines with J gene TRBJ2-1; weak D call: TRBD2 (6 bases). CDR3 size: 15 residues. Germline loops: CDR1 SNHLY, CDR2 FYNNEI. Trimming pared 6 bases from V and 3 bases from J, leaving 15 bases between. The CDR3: CASSPPGVHYNEQFF. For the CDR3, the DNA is TGTGCCAGCAGCCCACCGGGGGTACACTACAATGAGCAGTTCTTC.

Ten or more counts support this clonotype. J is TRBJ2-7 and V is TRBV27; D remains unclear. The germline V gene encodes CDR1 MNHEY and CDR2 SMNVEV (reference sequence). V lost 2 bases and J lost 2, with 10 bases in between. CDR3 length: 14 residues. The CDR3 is CASSLSQRAYEQYF. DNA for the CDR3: TGTGCCAGCAGTTTAAGCCAGAGAGCCTACGAGCAGTACTTC.

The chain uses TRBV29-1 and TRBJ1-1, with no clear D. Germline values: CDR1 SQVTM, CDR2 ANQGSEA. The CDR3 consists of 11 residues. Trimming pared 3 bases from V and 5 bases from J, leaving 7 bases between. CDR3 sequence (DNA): TGCAGCGTTGAGTGGATAACTGAAGCTTTCTTT. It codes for CSVEWITEAFF.

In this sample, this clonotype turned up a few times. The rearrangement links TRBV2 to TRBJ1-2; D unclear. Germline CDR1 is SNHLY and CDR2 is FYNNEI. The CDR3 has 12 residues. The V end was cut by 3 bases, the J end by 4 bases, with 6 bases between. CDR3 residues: CASSEISYGYTF. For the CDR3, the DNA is TGTGCCAGCAGTGAGATCAGCTATGGCTACACCTTC.

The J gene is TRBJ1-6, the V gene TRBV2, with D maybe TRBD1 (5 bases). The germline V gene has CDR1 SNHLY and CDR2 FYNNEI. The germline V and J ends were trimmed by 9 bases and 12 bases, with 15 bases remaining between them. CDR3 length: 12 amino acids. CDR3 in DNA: TGTGCCAGAGCGGGACTAGCGGGACCCCTCCACTTT. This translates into CARAGLAGPLHF.

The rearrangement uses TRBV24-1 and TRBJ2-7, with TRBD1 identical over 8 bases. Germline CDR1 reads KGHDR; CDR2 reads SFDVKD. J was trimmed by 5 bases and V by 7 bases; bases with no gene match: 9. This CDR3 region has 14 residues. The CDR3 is CATSRDRGRDEQYF. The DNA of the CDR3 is TGTGCCACCAGCAGAGACAGGGGCAGGGACGAGCAGTACTTC.

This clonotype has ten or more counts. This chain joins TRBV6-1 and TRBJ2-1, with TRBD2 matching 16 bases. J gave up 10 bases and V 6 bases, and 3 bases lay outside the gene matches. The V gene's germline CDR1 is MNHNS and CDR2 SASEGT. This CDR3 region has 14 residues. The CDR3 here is CASRGTSGGAEQFF. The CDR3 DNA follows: TGTGCCAGCAGGGGGACTAGCGGGGGGGCAGAGCAGTTCTTC.

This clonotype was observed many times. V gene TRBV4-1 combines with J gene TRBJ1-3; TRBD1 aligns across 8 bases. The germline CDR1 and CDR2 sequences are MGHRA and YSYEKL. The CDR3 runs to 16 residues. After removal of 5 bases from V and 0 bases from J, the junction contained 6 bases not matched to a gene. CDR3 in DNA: TGCGCCAGCAGCTTGGACAGGGCGACCTCTGGAAACACCATATATTTT. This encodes CASSLDRATSGNTIYF.

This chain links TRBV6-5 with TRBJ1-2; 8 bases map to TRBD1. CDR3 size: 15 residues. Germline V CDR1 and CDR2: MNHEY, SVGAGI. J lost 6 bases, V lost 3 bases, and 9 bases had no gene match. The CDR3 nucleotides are TGTGCCAGCAGTTATCAGCAGGGGGCGCCGGATGGCTACACCTTC. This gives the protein CASSYQQGAPDGYTF.

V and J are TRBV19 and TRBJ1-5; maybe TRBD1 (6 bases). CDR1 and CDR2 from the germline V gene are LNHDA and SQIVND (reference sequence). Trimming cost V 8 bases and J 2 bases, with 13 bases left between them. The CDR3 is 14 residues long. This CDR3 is CASLQGLGNQPQHF. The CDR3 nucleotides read TGTGCCAGTCTACAGGGCCTGGGCAATCAGCCCCAGCATTTT. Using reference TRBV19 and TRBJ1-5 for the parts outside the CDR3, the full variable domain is DGGITQSPKYLFRKEGQNVTLSCEQNLNHDAMYWYRQDPGQGLRLIYYSQIVNDFQKGDIAEGYSVSREKKESFPLTVTSAQKNPTAFYLCASLQGLGNQPQHFGDGTRLSIL.

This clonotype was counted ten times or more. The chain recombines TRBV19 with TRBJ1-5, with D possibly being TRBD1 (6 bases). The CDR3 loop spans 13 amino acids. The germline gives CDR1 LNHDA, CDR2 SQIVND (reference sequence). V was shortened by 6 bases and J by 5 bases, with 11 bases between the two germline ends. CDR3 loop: CASSSQGHQPQHF. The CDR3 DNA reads TGTGCCAGTAGCTCACAGGGCCATCAGCCCCAGCATTTT.

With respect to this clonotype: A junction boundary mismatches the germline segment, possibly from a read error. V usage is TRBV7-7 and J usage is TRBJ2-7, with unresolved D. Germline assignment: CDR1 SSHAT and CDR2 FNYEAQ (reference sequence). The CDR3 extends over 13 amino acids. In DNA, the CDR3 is TGTGCTAGCAGCTTGGCAGCCTCCTACGAGCAGTACTTC. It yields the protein CASSLAASYEQYF.

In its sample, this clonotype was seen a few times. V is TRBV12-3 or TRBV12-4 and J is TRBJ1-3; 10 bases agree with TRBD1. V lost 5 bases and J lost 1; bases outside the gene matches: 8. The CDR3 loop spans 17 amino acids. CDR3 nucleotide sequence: TGTGCCAGCAGTCGTTATGGGACAGGGGAGTCTGGAAACACCATATATTTT. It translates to CASSRYGTGESGNTIYF.

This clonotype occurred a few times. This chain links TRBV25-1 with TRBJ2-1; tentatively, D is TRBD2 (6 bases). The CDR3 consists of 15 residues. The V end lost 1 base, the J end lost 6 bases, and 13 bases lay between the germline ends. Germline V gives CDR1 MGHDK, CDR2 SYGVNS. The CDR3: CASSEWRTTSNEQFF. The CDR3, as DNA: TGTGCCAGCAGTGAATGGAGGACTACAAGCAATGAGCAGTTCTTC.

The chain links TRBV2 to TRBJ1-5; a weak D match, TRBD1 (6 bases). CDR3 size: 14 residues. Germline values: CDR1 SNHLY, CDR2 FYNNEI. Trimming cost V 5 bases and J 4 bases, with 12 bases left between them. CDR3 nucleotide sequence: TGTGCCAGCAGTTCGCGGGGGCCTAATCAGCCCCAGCATTTT. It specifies CASSSRGPNQPQHF.

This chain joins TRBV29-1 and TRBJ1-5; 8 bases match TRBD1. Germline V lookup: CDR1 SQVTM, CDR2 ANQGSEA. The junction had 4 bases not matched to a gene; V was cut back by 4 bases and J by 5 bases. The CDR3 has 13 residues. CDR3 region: CSVVQGADQPQHF. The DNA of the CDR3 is TGCAGCGTTGTGCAGGGGGCGGATCAGCCCCAGCATTTT.

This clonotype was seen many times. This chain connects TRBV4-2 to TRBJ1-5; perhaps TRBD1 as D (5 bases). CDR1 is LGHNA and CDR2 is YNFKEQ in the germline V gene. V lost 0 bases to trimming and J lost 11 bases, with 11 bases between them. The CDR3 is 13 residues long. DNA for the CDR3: TGTGCCAGCAGCCAAGAGAGGTCACAGGCCCAGCATTTT. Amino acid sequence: CASSQERSQAQHF.

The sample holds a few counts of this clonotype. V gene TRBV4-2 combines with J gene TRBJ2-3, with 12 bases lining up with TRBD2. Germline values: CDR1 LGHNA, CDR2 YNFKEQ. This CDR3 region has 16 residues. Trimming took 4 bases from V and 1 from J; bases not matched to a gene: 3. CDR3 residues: CASSPLAGGRTDTQYF. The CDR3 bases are TGTGCCAGCAGCCCGCTAGCGGGGGGGCGCACAGATACGCAGTATTTT.

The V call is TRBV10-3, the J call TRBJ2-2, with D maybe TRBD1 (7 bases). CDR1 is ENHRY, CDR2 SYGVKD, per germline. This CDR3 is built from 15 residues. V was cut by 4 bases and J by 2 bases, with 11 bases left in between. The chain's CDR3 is CAISGGDRNTGELFF. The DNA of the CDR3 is TGTGCCATCAGTGGGGGGGACAGAAACACCGGGGAGCTGTTTTTT.

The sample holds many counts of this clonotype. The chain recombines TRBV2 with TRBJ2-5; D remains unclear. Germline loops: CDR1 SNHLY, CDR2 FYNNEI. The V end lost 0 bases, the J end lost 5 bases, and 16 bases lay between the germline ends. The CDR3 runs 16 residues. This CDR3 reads CASSEAQTSSRETQYF. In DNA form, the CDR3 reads TGTGCCAGCAGTGAAGCCCAGACAAGTAGTCGGGAGACCCAGTACTTC. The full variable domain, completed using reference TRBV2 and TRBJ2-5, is EPEVTQTPSHQVTQMGQEVILRCVPISNHLYFYWYRQILGQKVEFLVSFYNNEISEKSEIFDDQFSVERPDGSNFTLKIRSTKLEDSAMYFCASSEAQTSSRETQYFGPGTRLLVL.

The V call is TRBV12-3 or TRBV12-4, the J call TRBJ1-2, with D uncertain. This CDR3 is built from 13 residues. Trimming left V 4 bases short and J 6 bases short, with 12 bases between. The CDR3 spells CASSWELSHGYTF. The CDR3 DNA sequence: TGTGCCAGCAGTTGGGAGTTAAGCCATGGCTACACCTTC.

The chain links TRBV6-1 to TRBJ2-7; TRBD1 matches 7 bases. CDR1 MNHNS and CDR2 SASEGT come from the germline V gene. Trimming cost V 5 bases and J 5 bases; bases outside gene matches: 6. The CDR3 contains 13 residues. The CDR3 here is CASSQGTANEQYF. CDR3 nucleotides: TGTGCCAGCAGTCAGGGGACAGCCAACGAGCAGTACTTC.

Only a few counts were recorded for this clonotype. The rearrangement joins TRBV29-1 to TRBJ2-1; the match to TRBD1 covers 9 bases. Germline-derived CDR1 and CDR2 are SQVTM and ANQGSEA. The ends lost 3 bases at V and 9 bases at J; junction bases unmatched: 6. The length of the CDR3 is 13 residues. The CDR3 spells CSVEGQGGGEQFF. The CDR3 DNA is TGCAGCGTTGAGGGACAGGGTGGGGGTGAGCAGTTCTTC.